The rows below give T cell receptor beta chains drawn from one sample of a study of blood T cell repertoires in COVID-19. This table comes from immunoSEQ multiplex PCR, and its TCRdb copy is limited to in-frame clones, with some not included. The sample records about 210,000 clones, 65% to 85% being singletons. The sample taken for sequencing was peripheral blood. The receptor source for this set is a man aged 50 to 60 with active or convalescent COVID-19. CDR3s leave out the opening cysteine and the closing phenylalanine or tryptophan. The order of the fields is V gene, J gene, CDR3 protein.

TRBV6-5	TRBJ1-1	ASSYLRVTTEAF
TRBV5-1	TRBJ2-5	ASSKPLAGETQY
TRBV2	TRBJ2-5	ASSEIAGGPQTQY
TRBV6-1	TRBJ1-3	ASSDGTGPYSGNTIY
TRBV13	TRBJ1-1	ASSLGQVNTEAF
TRBV7-2	TRBJ2-2	ASSPRRGGPGELF
TRBV11-2	TRBJ2-1	ASSLAASGSSYNEQF
TRBV15	TRBJ1-1	ATSRQSNTEAF
TRBV27	TRBJ1-2	ASSPRQDANYGYT
TRBV19	TRBJ2-1	ASSILGTSGRDEQF
TRBV2	TRBJ2-3	ASSDGRGTDTQY
TRBV5-4	TRBJ1-2	ASSDSGTGMDYGYT
TRBV11-2	TRBJ1-1	ASSTHALREWDTEAF
TRBV9	TRBJ1-1	ASSLEGGTEAF
TRBV5-4	TRBJ1-2	ASSSQGEDYGYT
TRBV9	TRBJ2-2	ASSVADTTGELF
TRBV30	TRBJ1-6	AWSNPGGSYNSPLH
TRBV5-5	TRBJ2-1	ASSLAPYNEQF
TRBV6-5	TRBJ1-3	ASGGDRGRGNTIY
TRBV19	TRBJ1-6	ASSLRSRGGNSPLH
TRBV5-1	TRBJ2-3	ASSEGQSTDTQY
TRBV7-3	TRBJ2-3	ASSLMPGVGTDTQY
TRBV11-3	TRBJ2-2	ASSFATGSNTGELF
TRBV11-2	TRBJ2-1	ASRSSRGGPNEQF
TRBV30	TRBJ2-7	ACKGVAGGSSYEQY
TRBV24-1	TRBJ2-3	ATRQGAADTQY
TRBV2	TRBJ2-5	ASSILGLQETQY
TRBV10-3	TRBJ2-7	AISPAGTPYEQY
TRBV19	TRBJ1-5	ASSRAATSNQPQH
TRBV6-6	TRBJ2-3	ASSYYLAGGGNTQY
TRBV4-1	TRBJ2-1	ASSQDRTGSYNEQF
TRBV27	TRBJ1-6	ASSLRTESSYNSPLH
TRBV15	TRBJ2-5	ATSREGGEETQY
TRBV6-5	TRBJ1-1	ASRPGENTEAF
TRBV2	TRBJ1-2	ASSEARPGGYGYT
TRBV10-3	TRBJ2-2	AIEPGLASPGELF
TRBV27	TRBJ1-1	ASSPQAGNPYTEAF